This T cell receptor beta chain came from a study of beta chain features in type 1 diabetes. In the study overall: In age, gender and cell yields, patients were similar to healthy donors. Findings and limits, study-wide: People with Type 1 diabetes carried modestly yet significantly shorter TCRB CDR3s in all four CD4+ subsets.

Expressed TCRB transcripts got sequenced, as all isolated RNA was reverse transcribed. This table comes from immunoSEQ multiplex PCR, and its TCRdb copy is limited to in-frame clones, with some not included. Among around 40,000 clones listed, over 50% were seen once. On this clone: Its antigen remains unknown.

Germline V gene sequence: CDR1 MDHEN, CDR2 SYDVKM. The CDR3 extends over 14 amino acids. Trimming left V 7 bases short and J 3 bases short, with 13 bases between. The sequenced material came from Tregs from blood. This rearrangement joins TRBV28 to TRBJ2-1, with a weak D call TRBD2 (5 bases). This receptor was obtained from a woman between 18 and 29 years old in good health. The CDR3 DNA sequence: TGTGCCAGCATTGGGGAGATCTACTACAATGAGCAGTTCTTC. Translated, it gives CASIGEIYYNEQFF.